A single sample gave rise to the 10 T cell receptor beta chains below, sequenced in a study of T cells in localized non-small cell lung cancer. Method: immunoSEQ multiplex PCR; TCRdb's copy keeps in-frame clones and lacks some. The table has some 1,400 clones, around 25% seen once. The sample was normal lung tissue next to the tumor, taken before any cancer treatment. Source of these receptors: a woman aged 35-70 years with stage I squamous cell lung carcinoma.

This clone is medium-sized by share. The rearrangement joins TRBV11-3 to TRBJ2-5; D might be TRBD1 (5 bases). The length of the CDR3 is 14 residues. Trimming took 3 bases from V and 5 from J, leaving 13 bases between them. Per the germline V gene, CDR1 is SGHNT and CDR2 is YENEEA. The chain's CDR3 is CASSLGQGYETQYF. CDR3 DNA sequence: TGTGCCAGCAGCTTGGGGCAGGGTTACGAGACCCAGTACTTC.

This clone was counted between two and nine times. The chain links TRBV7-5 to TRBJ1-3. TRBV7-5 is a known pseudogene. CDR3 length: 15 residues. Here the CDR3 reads CASSLAASSGNTIYF. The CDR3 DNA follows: TGTGCCAGCAGCTTAGCCGCTAGCTCGGGAAACACCATATATTTT.

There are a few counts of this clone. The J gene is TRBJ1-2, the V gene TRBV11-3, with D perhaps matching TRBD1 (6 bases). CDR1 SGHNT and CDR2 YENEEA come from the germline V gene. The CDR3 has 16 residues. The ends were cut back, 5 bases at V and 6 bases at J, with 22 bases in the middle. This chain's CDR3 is CASSQLWDPKGDGYTF. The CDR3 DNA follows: TGTGCCAGCAGCCAACTATGGGACCCCAAGGGGGATGGCTACACCTTC.

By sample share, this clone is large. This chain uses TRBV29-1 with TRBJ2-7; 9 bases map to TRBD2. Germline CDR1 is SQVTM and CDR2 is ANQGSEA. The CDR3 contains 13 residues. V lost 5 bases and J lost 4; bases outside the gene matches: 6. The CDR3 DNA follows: TGCAGCGTTAGGCGGGGGGGAACGTACGAGCAGTACTTC. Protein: CSVRRGGTYEQYF.

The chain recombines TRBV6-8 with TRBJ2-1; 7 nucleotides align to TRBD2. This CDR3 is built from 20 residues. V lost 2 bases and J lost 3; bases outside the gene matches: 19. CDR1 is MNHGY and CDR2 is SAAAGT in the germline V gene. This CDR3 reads CASSYGAREGLQVNYNEQFF. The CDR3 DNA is TGTGCCAGCAGTTACGGTGCCAGGGAGGGACTACAAGTAAACTACAATGAGCAGTTCTTC.

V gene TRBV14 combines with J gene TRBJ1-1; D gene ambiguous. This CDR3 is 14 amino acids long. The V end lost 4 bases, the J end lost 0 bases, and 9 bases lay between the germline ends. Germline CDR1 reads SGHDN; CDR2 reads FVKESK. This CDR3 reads CASSLLGLNTEAFF. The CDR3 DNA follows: TGTGCCAGCAGCCTTCTCGGCCTGAACACTGAAGCTTTCTTT.

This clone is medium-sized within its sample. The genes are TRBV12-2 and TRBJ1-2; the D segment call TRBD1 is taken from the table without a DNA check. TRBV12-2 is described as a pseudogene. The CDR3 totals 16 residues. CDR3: CASRSYLRTEEDGYTF. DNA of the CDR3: TGTGCAAGTCGCTCTTATTTAAGGACAGAAGAGGATGGCTACACCTTC.

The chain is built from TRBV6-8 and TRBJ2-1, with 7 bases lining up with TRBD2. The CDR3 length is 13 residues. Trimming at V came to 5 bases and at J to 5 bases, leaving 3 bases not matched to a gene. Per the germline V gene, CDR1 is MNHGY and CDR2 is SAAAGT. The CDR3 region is CASSRLADNEQFF. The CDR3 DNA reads TGTGCCAGCAGTCGACTAGCCGACAATGAGCAGTTCTTC.

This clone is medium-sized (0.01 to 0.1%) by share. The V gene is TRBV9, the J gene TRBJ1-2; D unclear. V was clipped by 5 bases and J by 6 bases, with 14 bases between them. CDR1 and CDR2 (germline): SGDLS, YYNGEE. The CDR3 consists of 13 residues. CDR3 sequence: CASSETAKDGYTF. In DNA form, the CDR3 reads TGTGCCAGCAGTGAAACGGCCAAGGATGGCTACACCTTC.

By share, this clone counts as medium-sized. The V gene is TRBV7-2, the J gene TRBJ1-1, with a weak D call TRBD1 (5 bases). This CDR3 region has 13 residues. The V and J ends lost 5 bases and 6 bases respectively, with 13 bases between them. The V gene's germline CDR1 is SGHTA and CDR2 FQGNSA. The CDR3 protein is CASSQPTVPEAFF. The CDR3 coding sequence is TGTGCCAGCAGCCAACCGACAGTACCTGAAGCTTTCTTT.